The present entry profiles one T cell receptor (beta chain) with its context. All enrollees were about 18 to 89 years old and from 20 to 30 US areas. Participants reported their clinical history, and cohort assignment relied on those reports. Recovery meant two consecutive negative NP/OP PCR tests, professional clearance, or resolved symptoms. The CDR3 sequence is 13 residues long. Germline CDR1 and CDR2: SQVTM and ANQGSEA. Trimming took 6 bases from V and 5 from J, leaving 16 bases between them. This record belongs to a study of blood T cell repertoires in COVID-19. The wider study: T cells, B-cell-depleted T cells, or PBMCs provided the cDNA or gDNA that served as material.

Data came from immunoSEQ multiplex PCR; TCRdb stores just in-frame clones and leaves some out. Of about 250,000 clones detected, 86% appear once; the ten largest clones hold more than 1.5%. The rearrangement uses TRBV29-1 and TRBJ2-5; D may be TRBD1 (6 bases). The clonotype comes from a middle-aged man who had recovered from COVID-19. The sequenced sample was PBMCs or T cells enriched from blood (not recorded which). The CDR3, as DNA: TGCAGCGTCGGTGGATCCGACAGGGAGACCCAGTACTTC. Its protein is CSVGGSDRETQYF.